The 30 T cell receptor beta chains given below trace back to one sample, sequenced in a study of OX40 agonist ivuxolimab in advanced cancers. Assay used: immunoSEQ multiplex PCR; TCRdb lists only in-frame clones, some missing. The sample contains approximately 74,000 clones, over 80% of which appear only once. The sequences come from CD4+ or CD8+ T cells sorted from blood, collected in a trial of the OX40 agonist ivuxolimab. The receptors here all came from an adult with an advanced solid tumor such as melanoma, head and neck, liver or kidney cancer.

This chain uses TRBV27 with TRBJ2-7, with D perhaps matching TRBD1 (6 bases). Trimming pared 6 bases from V and 3 bases from J, leaving 18 bases between. The germline gives CDR1 MNHEY, CDR2 SMNVEV (reference sequence). The CDR3 contains 15 residues. The CDR3 DNA follows: TGTGCCAGCAGCCTCCTTTCAGGGGAGATCTACGAGCAGTACTTC. It specifies CASSLLSGEIYEQYF.

On this clone: This CDR3 fails to terminate in the conserved phenylalanine or tryptophan, so it likely reflects a read error. The chain couples TRBV29-1 to TRBJ1-2; no clear D gene. Trimming removed 4 bases at V and 2 bases at J, with 8 bases between. Germline lookup yields CDR1 SQVTM and CDR2 ANQGSEA. The CDR3 length is 12 residues. The CDR3 loop reads CSVGPQNYGYTL. The CDR3 DNA reads as TGCAGCGTTGGGCCACAGAACTATGGCTACACCCTC.

This chain joins TRBV19 and TRBJ1-5; TRBD1 agrees at 11 bases. This CDR3 is 16 amino acids long. J gave up 3 bases and V 5 bases, and 6 bases lay outside the gene matches. CDR1 is LNHDA and CDR2 is SQIVND in the germline V gene (reference sequence). For the CDR3, the DNA is TGTGCCAGTAGTCCCGGGACAGGGGGTACCAATCAGCCCCAGCATTTT. Translation gives CASSPGTGGTNQPQHF.

The chain is built from TRBV9 and TRBJ2-1; possibly TRBD2 for D (5 bases). CDR3 length equals 15 residues. CDR1 is SGDLS, CDR2 YYNGEE, per germline. Trimming took off 0 bases at V and 3 bases at J, with 10 bases between the two ends. CDR3 bases: TGTGCCAGCAGCGTAGAGGAGGCCAACTACAATGAGCAGTTCTTC. The encoded protein is CASSVEEANYNEQFF.

This rearrangement joins TRBV19 to TRBJ2-7; no reliable D call. Germline V CDR1 and CDR2: LNHDA, SQIVND (reference sequence). Trimming shortened V by 0 bases and J by 2 bases, and 11 bases separated the two germline ends. The CDR3 has 15 residues. The DNA for the CDR3 is TGTGCCAGTAGTATAGACCAATCCTCCCCCTACGAGCAGTACTTC. This gives the protein CASSIDQSSPYEQYF.

V usage is TRBV6-1 and J usage is TRBJ2-7; D might be TRBD1 (5 bases). V was clipped by 7 bases and J by 8 bases, with 12 bases between them. The germline V gene encodes CDR1 MNHNS and CDR2 SASEGT. The CDR3 has 11 residues. This CDR3 reads CASTAGSQQYF. The CDR3 DNA reads as TGTGCCAGCACCGCAGGGTCCCAGCAGTACTTC.

The chain couples TRBV5-6 to TRBJ2-7; 7 bases agree with TRBD1. The ends lost 4 bases at V and 3 bases at J; junction bases unmatched: 7. Germline V gives CDR1 SGHDT, CDR2 YYEEEE. The CDR3 consists of 14 residues. CDR3 nucleotide sequence: TGTGCCAGCAGCATGGGACAGAGCTTCTACGAGCAGTACTTC. Translation: CASSMGQSFYEQYF.

V is TRBV5-1 and J is TRBJ2-3; D might be TRBD1 (5 bases). This CDR3 has 14 amino acids. V was cut by 0 bases and J by 3 bases, with 8 bases left in between. Germline loops: CDR1 SGHRS, CDR2 YFSETQ. The CDR3 region is CASSLVQGTDTQYF. The CDR3 DNA is TGCGCCAGCAGCTTGGTGCAGGGTACAGATACGCAGTATTTT.

The chain employs TRBV9 and TRBJ1-5, with no clear D. The CDR3 totals 14 residues. Germline-derived CDR1 and CDR2 are SGDLS and YYNGEE. Trimming cost V 1 base and J 1 base, with 6 bases left between them. CDR3 DNA sequence: TGTGCCAGCAGCGTACACGGGAGCAATCAGCCCCAGCATTTT. Its protein is CASSVHGSNQPQHF.

This chain connects TRBV5-6 to TRBJ1-2; D is undetermined. Germline-derived CDR1 and CDR2 are SGHDT and YYEEEE. V lost 4 bases, J lost 2 bases, and 9 bases lay in between. The length of the CDR3 is 13 residues. DNA for the CDR3: TGTGCCAGCAGCCCACCGGTCAACTATGGCTACACCTTC. This translates into CASSPPVNYGYTF.

This chain connects TRBV6-5 to TRBJ2-1, with D perhaps TRBD2 (5 bases). The CDR3 sequence is 12 residues long. Looked up from germline, CDR1 is MNHEY and CDR2 is SVGAGI. V lost 3 bases and J 6 bases, leaving 6 bases between the germline ends. The chain's CDR3 is CASSYSVNEQFF. For the CDR3, the DNA is TGTGCCAGCAGTTATAGCGTCAATGAGCAGTTCTTC.

The chain uses TRBV6-4 and TRBJ1-6; 9 nucleotides agree with TRBD1. Germline trimming cut 0 bases from V and 7 bases from J; bases unmatched to any gene: 1. The germline V gene has CDR1 MRHNA and CDR2 SNTAGT. This CDR3 has 15 amino acids. The CDR3 reads CASSDSTGGNSPLHF. The CDR3 DNA sequence: TGTGCCAGCAGTGACTCGACAGGGGGAAATTCACCCCTCCACTTT.

This chain joins TRBV30 and TRBJ1-2; D is unresolved. Trimming removed 4 bases at V and 2 bases at J, with 11 bases between. The germline V gene encodes CDR1 GTSNPN and CDR2 SVGIG (reference sequence). The CDR3 sequence is 13 residues long. The CDR3 is CAWIGNGNYGYTF. In DNA, the CDR3 is TGTGCCTGGATCGGAAACGGAAACTATGGCTACACCTTC.

V and J are TRBV5-1 and TRBJ2-7; TRBD1 matches at 7 bases. With V trimmed by 4 bases and J by 3 bases, 10 bases remained unmatched. Germline V CDR1 and CDR2: SGHRS, YFSETQ. This CDR3 contains 15 residues. The CDR3 loop is CASSVDRERYYEQYF. In DNA, the CDR3 is TGCGCCAGCAGCGTCGACAGGGAGAGGTACTACGAGCAGTACTTC. Full variable domain (outside the CDR3, taken from reference TRBV5-1 and TRBJ2-7): KAGVTQTPRYLIKTRGQQVTLSCSPISGHRSVSWYQQTPGQGLQFLFEYFSETQRNKGNFPGRFSGRQFSNSRSEMNVSTLELGDSALYLCASSVDRERYYEQYFGPGTRLTVT.

The V call is TRBV6-5, the J call TRBJ2-7; no clear D gene. The CDR3 consists of 14 residues. Trimming left V 5 bases short and J 3 bases short, with 14 bases between. The germline gives CDR1 MNHEY, CDR2 SVGAGI. In nucleotides, the CDR3 is TGTGCCAGCAGTCCTATTAGGGTTGTCTACGAGCAGTACTTC. As protein: CASSPIRVVYEQYF.

The rearrangement joins TRBV5-1 to TRBJ2-7; 7 bases agree with TRBD1. V trimming: 4 bases; J trimming: 2 bases; junction bases outside the gene matches: 6. From germline, CDR1 is SGHRS and CDR2 YFSETQ. This CDR3 has 14 amino acids. CDR3: CASSNPGTAYEQYF. The DNA for the CDR3 is TGCGCCAGCAGCAATCCCGGGACAGCCTACGAGCAGTACTTC.

The chain is built from TRBV4-1 and TRBJ2-5; 12 nucleotides line up with TRBD2. This CDR3 region has 19 residues. CDR1 MGHRA and CDR2 YSYEKL come from the germline V gene. The V segment lost 0 bases and the J segment 0 bases; nucleotides outside the gene matches: 8. CDR3: CASSQEGLAGGPDQETQYF. CDR3 coding DNA: TGCGCCAGCAGCCAAGAAGGCCTAGCGGGAGGGCCTGACCAAGAGACCCAGTACTTC.

J is TRBJ2-3 and V is TRBV5-4, with D tentatively TRBD1 (6 bases). Germline assignment: CDR1 SGHNT and CDR2 YYREEE (reference sequence). V was cut by 6 bases and J by 2 bases, with 19 bases left in between. The CDR3 is made up of 16 amino acids. In nucleotides, the CDR3 is TGTGCCAGCACCCTGGATGTAGGACAGACCACAGATACGCAGTATTTT. It is translated as CASTLDVGQTTDTQYF.

The J gene is TRBJ2-3, the V gene TRBV19; D is unclear. V was pared by 5 bases and J by 5 bases, with 11 bases between. The germline gives CDR1 LNHDA, CDR2 SQIVND (reference sequence). The CDR3 is 13 residues long. The CDR3 region is CASSWRPGDTQYF. CDR3 DNA sequence: TGTGCCAGTAGTTGGAGACCGGGAGATACGCAGTATTTT.

CDR3: CASSLQDALEAFF. The CDR3 DNA sequence: TGTGCCAGCAGCTTACAAGACGCCCTTGAAGCTTTCTTT. The chain employs TRBV7-9 and TRBJ1-1; D ambiguous. Trimming cost V 2 bases and J 7 bases, with 11 bases left between them. The CDR3 extends over 13 amino acids. Germline CDR1 and CDR2: SEHNR and FQNEAQ (reference sequence).

The CDR3 DNA reads TGTGCCAGCACAGCTTGGTACGACAGGGGATTAGAGTTTGGTAAACTGTTTTTT. The encoded protein is CASTAWYDRGLEFGKLFF. The chain couples TRBV7-9 to TRBJ1-4; 8 bases are a match to TRBD1. With V trimmed by 7 bases and J by 11 bases, 24 bases remained unmatched. Germline assignment: CDR1 SEHNR and CDR2 FQNEAQ (reference sequence). This CDR3 has 18 residues.

This clone was picked up one time. The V gene is TRBV5-6, the J gene TRBJ2-1, with TRBD2 matching over 7 bases. This CDR3 comprises 15 residues. With 0 bases clipped from V and 2 bases from J, the junction kept 2 bases outside the gene matches. Per germline, CDR1 SGHDT and CDR2 YYEEEE. In DNA, the CDR3 is TGTGCCAGCAGCTTGGTGGGGACTACCTACAATGAGCAGTTCTTC. Translation gives CASSLVGTTYNEQFF.

The gene calls are TRBV4-1 and TRBJ1-2; D is uncertain. The CDR3 sequence is 16 residues long. Trimming removed 0 bases at V and 6 bases at J, with 17 bases between. Looked up from germline, CDR1 is MGHRA and CDR2 is YSYEKL. The CDR3, as DNA: TGCGCCAGCAGCCAAGATGTGTTGGGGTCGGTGAATGGCTACACCTTC. Translation: CASSQDVLGSVNGYTF.

The chain combines TRBV6-1 with TRBJ2-7, with D unclear. In germline, CDR1 is MNHNS, CDR2 SASEGT. Trimming pared 5 bases from V and 4 bases from J, leaving 15 bases between. This CDR3 is 14 amino acids long. The CDR3 nucleotides are TGTGCCAGCAGTTATATGGGCTCGGAGTACGAGCAGTACTTC. Translation gives CASSYMGSEYEQYF.

The chain combines TRBV11-2 with TRBJ2-1, with TRBD1 identical over 8 bases. J was trimmed by 7 bases and V by 3 bases; bases with no gene match: 11. This CDR3 region has 16 residues. The germline V gene has CDR1 SGHAT and CDR2 FQNNGV. The CDR3 loop is CASSLAGTGLPNEQFF. CDR3 DNA sequence: TGTGCCAGCAGCTTGGCCGGGACAGGATTACCGAATGAGCAGTTCTTC.

This clone appeared once. The chain couples TRBV16 to TRBJ2-7; D unclear. The V gene lost 4 bases and the J gene lost 4 bases, with 8 bases spanning the gap. Germline values: CDR1 KGHSY, CDR2 FQNENV. This CDR3 spans 12 amino acids. The CDR3 region has the DNA TGTGCCAGCAGCCCAAATTCTTACGAGCAGTACTTC. Its translation is CASSPNSYEQYF.

V and J are TRBV7-2 and TRBJ2-3, with 10 bases lining up with TRBD1. CDR3 length equals 16 residues. With V trimmed by 2 bases and J by 5 bases, 7 bases remained unmatched. Germline V gives CDR1 SGHTA, CDR2 FQGNSA. The CDR3 spells CASSLMGTGAEDTQYF. The CDR3, as DNA: TGTGCCAGCAGCTTAATGGGGACAGGGGCCGAAGATACGCAGTATTTT.

This clone rates as medium-sized. The J gene is TRBJ1-1, the V gene TRBV21-1; the table's D call TRBD1 went unverified against the DNA. TRBV21-1 is termed a pseudogene. This CDR3 spans 15 amino acids. The CDR3 DNA reads as TGTGCCAGCAGCGGAAACAGGGCGCCGAACACTGAAGCTTTCTTT. Translation: CASSGNRAPNTEAFF.

The rearrangement joins TRBV11-1 to TRBJ1-2; tentative D call: TRBD1 (6 bases). V dropped 5 bases and J dropped 9 bases, with 10 bases sitting between them. Germline V gene data show CDR1 as SGHAT and CDR2 as FQDESV (reference sequence). The CDR3 sequence is 11 residues long. CDR3 nucleotides: TGTGCCAGCAGCCAGGGACATAGCTACACCTTC. Its translation: CASSQGHSYTF. Using reference TRBV11-1 and TRBJ1-2 for the parts outside the CDR3, the full variable domain is EAEVAQSPRYKITEKSQAVAFWCDPISGHATLYWYRQILGQGPELLVQFQDESVVDDSQLPKDRFSAERLKGVDSTLKIQPAELGDSAMYLCASSQGHSYTFGSGTRLTVV.

The chain carries TRBV19 and TRBJ2-1; tentatively, D is TRBD2 (6 bases). Germline CDR1 LNHDA, CDR2 SQIVND (reference sequence). Trimming pared 3 bases from V and 5 bases from J, leaving 14 bases between. The CDR3 length is 15 residues. Here the CDR3 DNA reads TGTGCCAGTAGTATGGGACTCATGGGCCACAATGAGCAGTTCTTC. It yields the protein CASSMGLMGHNEQFF.